This T cell receptor (beta chain) was recorded in a study of T cells after posttransplantation cyclophosphamide. CDR1 and CDR2 from the germline V gene are SGHDT and YYEEEE. CDR3 length: 18 amino acids. The V and J ends lost 3 bases and 5 bases, in that order; junction bases with no gene match: 16. Comments on this clone: Its antigen remains unknown.

Peripheral blood was collected from the related graft donor on the marrow donation day. Whole-study results and caveats: Skin or GI-infiltrating T cells shared few TRB sequences with blood. Recipient CMV seropositivity and CMV reactivation strongly tracked TRB clonality.

Clones were sequenced by immunoSEQ multiplex PCR, and TCRdb holds only the in-frame ones, with some missing. The sample includes approximately 30,000 clones, around 86% of them seen just once. This sequence joins TRBV5-6 and TRBJ2-2; 7 positions agree with TRBD1. The sequence was collected from a man aged 45-65 years. The sequenced sample was PBMCs. CDR3 sequence: CASSSERRQLQGTGELFF. The CDR3 DNA follows: TGTGCCAGCAGCTCGGAAAGGCGGCAGTTACAGGGGACCGGGGAGCTGTTTTTT.